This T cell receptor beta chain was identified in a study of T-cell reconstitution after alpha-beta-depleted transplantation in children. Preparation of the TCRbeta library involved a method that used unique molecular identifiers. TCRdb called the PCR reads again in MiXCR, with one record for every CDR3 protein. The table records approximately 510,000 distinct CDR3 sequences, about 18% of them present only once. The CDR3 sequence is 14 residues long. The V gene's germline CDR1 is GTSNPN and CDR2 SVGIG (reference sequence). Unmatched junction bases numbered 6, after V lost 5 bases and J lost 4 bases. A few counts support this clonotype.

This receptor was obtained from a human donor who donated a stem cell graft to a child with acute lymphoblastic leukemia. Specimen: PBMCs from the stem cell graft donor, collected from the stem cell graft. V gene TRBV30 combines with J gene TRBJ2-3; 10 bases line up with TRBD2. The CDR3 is CAWGRAGGPDTQYF. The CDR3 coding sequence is TGTGCCTGGGGAAGAGCGGGAGGGCCAGATACGCAGTATTTT.